This T cell receptor (beta chain) was sequenced for a study of control samples from healthy donors and cancer patients. Profiled with immunoSEQ multiplex PCR; TCRdb holds only in-frame clones, not every one. The sample consists of 90,000 to 100,000 clones, approximately 80% of them appearing once. J lost 4 bases, V lost 0 bases, and 5 bases had no gene match. Germline CDR1 is SGHDN and CDR2 is FVKESK. The CDR3 length is 16 residues. The chain links TRBV14 to TRBJ2-7; 11 bases agree with TRBD1. The sample taken for sequencing was blood. This sequence was found in a woman in her twenties or thirties in good health. The CDR3 is CASSQEWDRGWYEQYF. The CDR3 DNA is TGTGCCAGCAGCCAAGAATGGGACAGGGGGTGGTACGAGCAGTACTTC.